These 22 T cell receptor beta chains came from one sample sequenced in a study of Graves' ophthalmopathy and Graves' hyperthyroidism. Amplification of the TCR beta CDR3 regions used RNA transcripts (as template). A first-round RT-PCR used HTBI primers, followed by a second-round multiplex PCR. Using its own MiXCR run on the multiplex PCR reads, TCRdb lists one record per CDR3 protein. The sample records about 390,000 distinct CDR3 sequences, roughly a sixth being singletons. The sequenced material came from peripheral blood. The source is an adult woman with stable Graves' hyperthyroidism.

This clonotype has only a few counts. Given a much more abundant clone one base away, this may be a read error. This likely comes from a read error, as the CDR3 has no conserved phenylalanine or tryptophan at its end. The rearrangement links TRBV11-3 to TRBJ1-5, with 9 positions matching TRBD1. The CDR3 is made up of 15 amino acids. CDR1 is SGHNT and CDR2 is YENEEA in the germline V gene. V lost 3 bases to trimming and J lost 6 bases; unmatched junction nucleotides: 6. CDR3 bases: TGTGCCAGCAGCTTGACAGGGGGAGCAGGTCAGCCCCAGCATTAT. Amino acid sequence: CASSLTGGAGQPQHY.

The V gene is TRBV29-1, the J gene TRBJ1-1, with D possibly TRBD1 on 5 matching bases. The V end was cut by 4 bases, the J end by 4 bases, with 13 bases between. CDR3 length: 13 amino acids. Germline values: CDR1 SQVTM, CDR2 ANQGSEA. CDR3 in amino acids: CSVGLMGGTEAFF. Here the CDR3 DNA reads TGCAGCGTTGGTCTCATGGGGGGCACTGAAGCTTTCTTT.

The genes are TRBV7-2 and TRBJ2-7; TRBD2 matches at 7 bases. The germline CDR1 and CDR2 sequences are SGHTA and FQGNSA. This CDR3 has 14 amino acids. Trimming removed 3 bases from V and 4 bases from J; junction bases left unmatched: 6. The CDR3 DNA is TGTGCCAGCAGCTTTGCTAGCGGATTATACGAGCAGTACTTC. Protein product: CASSFASGLYEQYF.

The rearrangement uses TRBV10-2 and TRBJ1-1; maybe TRBD1 (6 bases). The CDR3 extends over 14 amino acids. CDR1 is WSHSY and CDR2 is SAAADI in the germline V gene. Trimming left V 0 bases short and J 1 base short, with 6 bases between. The chain's CDR3 is CASSESTGNTEAFF. The DNA of the CDR3 is TGCGCCAGCAGTGAGTCGACAGGGAACACTGAAGCTTTCTTT.

The chain carries TRBV20-1 and TRBJ2-2; 7 bases map to TRBD2. This CDR3 is 15 amino acids long. Germline CDR1 reads DFQATT; CDR2 reads SNEGSKA (reference sequence). After removal of 3 bases from V and 4 bases from J, the junction contained 8 bases not matched to a gene. The CDR3 nucleotides are TGCAGTGCTAGTTGGGGAGCGGGAATCACCGGGGAGCTGTTTTTT. It specifies CSASWGAGITGELFF.

The CDR3: CSASAGETQYF. The CDR3 DNA is TGCAGTGCTAGTGCAGGAGAGACCCAGTACTTC. The J gene is TRBJ2-5, the V gene TRBV20-1; D is ambiguous. CDR3 length: 11 amino acids. The germline gives CDR1 DFQATT, CDR2 SNEGSKA (reference sequence). With 3 bases removed from V and 4 bases from J, the gap between germline ends came to 6 bases.

This clonotype was counted ten times or more. The V call is TRBV24-1, the J call TRBJ2-5, with TRBD2 matching over 7 bases. The V and J ends lost 5 bases and 4 bases, in that order; junction bases with no gene match: 12. Germline V gene lookup returns CDR1 KGHDR and CDR2 SFDVKD. This CDR3 contains 16 residues. This CDR3 reads CATSATREGDGETQYF. DNA of the CDR3: TGTGCCACCAGTGCAACGAGGGAGGGAGATGGAGAGACCCAGTACTTC.

V gene TRBV10-3 combines with J gene TRBJ1-2; 9 bases agree with TRBD1. From germline, CDR1 is ENHRY and CDR2 SYGVKD. The CDR3 length is 13 residues. Germline trimming cut 5 bases from V and 8 bases from J; bases unmatched to any gene: 6. The CDR3 sequence is CAISRDRVEGYTF. CDR3 nucleotide sequence: TGTGCCATCAGTCGGGACAGGGTCGAAGGCTACACCTTC.

This clonotype occurred a few times. A read error is possible here, since a much larger clone lies one base away. The chain recombines TRBV4-1 with TRBJ1-6, with D unresolved. The CDR3 spans 18 residues. Germline V gene sequence: CDR1 MGHRA, CDR2 YSYEKL. The CDR3 DNA is TGCGCCAGCAGCCAAGAAGGGCAGACAAGCTCCTATAGTTCACCCCTCCACTTT. Translation: CASSQEGQTSSYSSPLHF.

This clonotype was observed at least ten times. The J gene is TRBJ1-1, the V gene TRBV29-1; D is perhaps TRBD1 (6 bases). V was clipped by 7 bases and J by 5 bases, with 20 bases between them. The CDR3 sequence is 14 residues long. CDR1 is SQVTM and CDR2 is ANQGSEA in the germline V gene. Here the CDR3 DNA reads TGCAGCGCACACCCAGGGGCCCCTAGGACTGAAGCTTTCTTT. It specifies CSAHPGAPRTEAFF. Full variable domain (outside the CDR3, taken from reference TRBV29-1 and TRBJ1-1): SAVISQKPSRDICQRGTSLTIQCQVDSQVTMMFWYRQQPGQSLTLIATANQGSEATYESGFVIDKFPISRPNLTFSTLTVSNMSPEDSSIYLCSAHPGAPRTEAFFGQGTRLTVV.

This clonotype was seen repeatedly, ten times or more. This sequence joins TRBV20-1 and TRBJ2-2; a weak D match, TRBD1 (6 bases). Germline V gene lookup returns CDR1 DFQATT and CDR2 SNEGSKA (reference sequence). V was clipped by 4 bases and J by 2 bases, with 11 bases between them. CDR3 length: 14 amino acids. The CDR3 bases are TGCAGTGCTACCGGGACACGCAACACCGGGGAGCTGTTTTTT. Encoded protein: CSATGTRNTGELFF.

The count of this clonotype is one. This chain joins TRBV18 and TRBJ2-7, with 7 bases that match TRBD1. With 3 bases clipped from V and 2 bases from J, the junction kept 10 bases outside the gene matches. In germline, CDR1 is KGHSH, CDR2 LQKENI. CDR3 size: 16 residues. CDR3 residues: CASSPETGLGAYEQYF. The CDR3 nucleotides read TGTGCCAGCTCACCCGAGACAGGGCTGGGGGCCTACGAGCAGTACTTC.

This clonotype has a count of ten or more. V is TRBV24-1 and J is TRBJ2-5, with TRBD1 matching 10 bases. The CDR3 length is 16 residues. The V gene's germline CDR1 is KGHDR and CDR2 SFDVKD. Losses at the gene ends were 3 bases for V and 4 bases for J; bases not matched to a gene: 7. CDR3 nucleotides: TGTGCCACCAGTGATCCGAAGGGACAGGGGACAGAGACCCAGTACTTC. Translated: CATSDPKGQGTETQYF.

This clonotype was seen only a few times. This sequence joins TRBV18 and TRBJ2-7; 7 bases agree with TRBD1. Per germline, CDR1 KGHSH and CDR2 LQKENI. CDR3 length: 15 residues. J gave up 4 bases and V 3 bases, and 9 bases lay outside the gene matches. This CDR3 is CASSPRQGTVYEQYF. CDR3 bases: TGTGCCAGCTCACCTAGACAGGGAACGGTGTACGAGCAGTACTTC.

The sample holds many counts of this clonotype. V and J are TRBV6-4 and TRBJ2-7; D is uncertain. Per germline, CDR1 MRHNA and CDR2 SNTAGT. The CDR3 consists of 16 residues. The V end was cut by 2 bases, the J end by 3 bases, with 17 bases between. In DNA, the CDR3 is TGTGCCAGCAGTGACATACACGCCCGGGTTCTCTACGAGCAGTACTTC. It codes for CASSDIHARVLYEQYF.

This clonotype was detected many times. This chain connects TRBV6-5 to TRBJ2-2; D gene unclear. This CDR3 has 13 residues. V was shortened by 0 bases and J by 5 bases, with 4 bases between the two germline ends. The germline V gene has CDR1 MNHEY and CDR2 SVGAGI. The CDR3 region has the DNA TGTGCCAGCAGTTACTCGGGGACCGGGGAGCTGTTTTTT. This translates into CASSYSGTGELFF.

This clonotype occurred many times. The rearrangement links TRBV5-1 to TRBJ1-2; no clear D gene. The CDR3 extends over 16 amino acids. The germline V gene encodes CDR1 SGHRS and CDR2 YFSETQ. With 1 base removed from V and 2 bases from J, the gap between germline ends came to 15 bases. Written as DNA, the CDR3 is TGCGCCAGCAGCTTGACCATCGGCGACGGGAACTATGGCTACACCTTC. It is translated as CASSLTIGDGNYGYTF.

This clonotype was observed a few times. The chain combines TRBV10-3 with TRBJ2-2, with D possibly TRBD2 on 5 matching bases. V was shortened by 8 bases and J by 4 bases, with 17 bases between the two germline ends. In germline, CDR1 is ENHRY, CDR2 SYGVKD. The CDR3 is 15 amino acids. The CDR3 region is CAILGELAGTGELFF. The CDR3 DNA reads as TGTGCCATCCTCGGGGAGCTAGCTGGCACCGGGGAGCTGTTTTTT.

The table lists this clonotype with many counts. The chain is built from TRBV7-9 and TRBJ2-5; 7 positions agree with TRBD1. The CDR3 extends over 16 amino acids. The junction had 10 bases not matched to a gene; V was cut back by 5 bases and J by 1 base. CDR1 and CDR2 from the germline V gene are SEHNR and FQNEAQ (reference sequence). The CDR3 here is CASSTRQGSRQETQYF. In nucleotides, the CDR3 is TGTGCCAGCAGCACCCGACAGGGCTCTCGCCAAGAGACCCAGTACTTC.

This clonotype was seen only a few times. The chain employs TRBV5-8 and TRBJ1-2; weak D call: TRBD1 (5 bases). The V end was cut by 0 bases, the J end by 12 bases, with 6 bases between. This CDR3 has 10 residues. Germline CDR1 SGHTS, CDR2 YDEGEE. CDR3 sequence reads: CASSLVRDTF. The DNA for the CDR3 is TGTGCCAGCAGCTTGGTCAGGGACACCTTC.

This sequence joins TRBV7-9 and TRBJ2-2; D gene uncertain. The CDR3 runs 11 residues. CDR1 SEHNR and CDR2 FQNEAQ come from the germline V gene (reference sequence). The V end was cut by 5 bases, the J end by 8 bases, with 6 bases between. The CDR3 sequence: CASSVRGELFF. The CDR3 DNA is TGTGCCAGCAGCGTCAGGGGGGAGCTGTTTTTT.

This clonotype was counted ten times or more. This chain uses TRBV6-1 with TRBJ1-5; D not certain. This CDR3 region has 13 residues. From germline, CDR1 is MNHNS and CDR2 SASEGT. Deletions cut 3 bases from V and 2 bases from J, with 5 bases between. CDR3 sequence reads: CASSDGGNQPQHF. The CDR3 DNA follows: TGTGCCAGCAGTGACGGGGGCAATCAGCCCCAGCATTTT.